This TCR beta chain was obtained from a study of identical twins. Broader study findings: With monozygotic twins, out-of-frame TCR alpha sharing exceeded what models estimated. Within cord blood, abundant beta clonotypes carried fewer insertions, but memory repertoires showed no such trend. Sequences that were beta out-of-frame showed weaker excess twin sharing.

The CDR3 spans 14 residues. Between the trimmed V and J ends, which lost 7 bases and 0 bases, there was a span of 13 bases. From germline, CDR1 is ENHRY and CDR2 SYGVKD. This clonotype was counted at least ten times. Its target is not known. After template switching added a universal primer site, the resulting cDNA carried unique molecular identifiers. TCRdb re-derived calls from the 5' RACE reads in MiXCR, one entry per CDR3 protein. This sample has about 490,000 distinct CDR3 sequences, with approximately 16% found just once. The data also belong to a second study, concerning yellow fever vaccine responses in identical twins.

This TCR was sampled from a woman between 18 and 29 years old in good health. Sequencing was done on a sample of CD4+ T cells sorted from blood. This chain links TRBV10-3 with TRBJ2-7; D perhaps matches TRBD1 (5 bases). The CDR3, as DNA: TGTGCCATCACAAACAGGCTCAACTCCTACGAGCAGTACTTC. It codes for CAITNRLNSYEQYF.